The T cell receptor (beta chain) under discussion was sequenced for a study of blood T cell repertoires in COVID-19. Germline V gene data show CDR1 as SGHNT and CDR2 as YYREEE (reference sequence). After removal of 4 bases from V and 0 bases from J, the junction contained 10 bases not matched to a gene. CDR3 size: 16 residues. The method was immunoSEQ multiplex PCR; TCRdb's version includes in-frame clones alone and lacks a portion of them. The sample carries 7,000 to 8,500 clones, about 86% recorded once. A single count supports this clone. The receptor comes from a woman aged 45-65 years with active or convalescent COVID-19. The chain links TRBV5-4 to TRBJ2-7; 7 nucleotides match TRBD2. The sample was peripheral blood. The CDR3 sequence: CASSPGGSRSSYEQYF. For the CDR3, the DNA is TGTGCCAGCAGCCCGGGGGGTAGCAGGAGCTCCTACGAGCAGTACTTC.